This is a list of T cell receptor beta chains from one sample in a study of blood T cell repertoires in COVID-19. Assay used: immunoSEQ multiplex PCR; TCRdb lists only in-frame clones, some missing. The sample yields 130,000 to 150,000 clones, about 86% seen once. Sequencing was done on a sample of PBMCs or T cells enriched from blood (not recorded which). Source of these receptors: a man over 45 who had recovered from COVID-19. Each CDR3 is given with its conserved first and last residue. The D gene is left open where the match is weak. The size entry is marked missing in some rows and otherwise reads once, few, many or a size class.

d_gene: .
j_gene: TRBJ1-1
v_gene: TRBV19
abundance: .
CDR3nt: TGTGCCAGTAGATTAGGTGGGGCATTGTTCATGAACACTGAAGCTTTCTTT
CDR3aa: CASRLGGALFMNTEAFF

d_gene: TRBD1
j_gene: TRBJ1-1
v_gene: TRBV28
abundance: .
CDR3nt: TGTGCCAGCAGTCCCTCGGGACAGGGGAAAACTGAAGCTTTCTTT
CDR3aa: CASSPSGQGKTEAFF

d_gene: TRBD2
j_gene: TRBJ2-1
v_gene: TRBV4-3
abundance: .
CDR3nt: TGCGCCAGCAGCCAAGAACTAGCGGGGGATTACAATGAGCAGTTCTTC
CDR3aa: CASSQELAGDYNEQFF

d_gene: TRBD1
j_gene: TRBJ1-1
v_gene: TRBV7-3
abundance: .
CDR3nt: TGTGCCAGCAGCTCTGGGAGACAGGGCACTGAAGCTTTCTTT
CDR3aa: CASSSGRQGTEAFF

d_gene: TRBD1
j_gene: TRBJ2-1
v_gene: TRBV28
abundance: .
CDR3nt: TGTGCCAGCAGTTATATGGACAGGGGATTCTTC
CDR3aa: CASSYMDRGFF

d_gene: .
j_gene: TRBJ2-6
v_gene: TRBV11-2
abundance: .
CDR3nt: TGTGCCAGCAGCGTCCCTTCTGGGGCCAACGTCCTGACTTTC
CDR3aa: CASSVPSGANVLTF

d_gene: .
j_gene: TRBJ2-2
v_gene: TRBV11-2
abundance: .
CDR3nt: TGTGCCAGCAGCTTGGACAGCTACACCGGGGAGCTGTTTTTT
CDR3aa: CASSLDSYTGELFF

d_gene: .
j_gene: TRBJ1-2
v_gene: TRBV18
abundance: .
CDR3nt: TGTGCCAGCTCACCAAGGGAGTACTATGGCTACACCTTC
CDR3aa: CASSPREYYGYTF

d_gene: TRBD2
j_gene: TRBJ2-3
v_gene: TRBV4-3
abundance: once
CDR3nt: TGCGCCAGCAGCCAAGATCGGAGGCGGGGGTCCTCTTCTAGCACAGATACGCAGTATTTT
CDR3aa: CASSQDRRRGSSSSTDTQYF

d_gene: .
j_gene: TRBJ1-1
v_gene: TRBV7-8
abundance: .
CDR3nt: TGTGCCAGCAGCTTACTCGACAGGAACACTGAAGCTTTCTTT
CDR3aa: CASSLLDRNTEAFF

d_gene: TRBD1
j_gene: TRBJ2-3
v_gene: TRBV2
abundance: once
CDR3nt: TGTGCCAGCAGTGTACGACAGGGCAACACAGATACGCAGTATTTT
CDR3aa: CASSVRQGNTDTQYF

d_gene: .
j_gene: TRBJ1-5
v_gene: TRBV18
abundance: .
CDR3nt: TGTGCCAGCTCACCGATGGCGGTGAATCAGCCCCAGCATTTT
CDR3aa: CASSPMAVNQPQHF

d_gene: TRBD1
j_gene: TRBJ2-5
v_gene: TRBV6-4
abundance: once
CDR3nt: TGTGCCAGCAGTGACCCGGGGACAGACCAAGAGACCCAGTACTTC
CDR3aa: CASSDPGTDQETQYF

d_gene: TRBD2
j_gene: TRBJ2-2
v_gene: TRBV7-2
abundance: .
CDR3nt: TGTGCCAGCAGCTTGGGACTAGCGGGCGGACTGCTCACCGGGGAGCTGTTTTTT
CDR3aa: CASSLGLAGGLLTGELFF

d_gene: .
j_gene: TRBJ1-3
v_gene: TRBV29-1
abundance: once
CDR3nt: TGCAGCGTTGGCGGCGTCACATCAGGAAACACCATATATTTT
CDR3aa: CSVGGVTSGNTIYF

d_gene: TRBD1
j_gene: TRBJ1-2
v_gene: TRBV11-2
abundance: few
CDR3nt: TGTGCCAGCAGCTTAGCACAGGGGCATGGCTACACCTTC
CDR3aa: CASSLAQGHGYTF

d_gene: .
j_gene: TRBJ2-7
v_gene: TRBV7-9
abundance: .
CDR3nt: TGTGCCAGCAGCGCCGGACAGAGGGTCGCCTACGAGCAGTACTTC
CDR3aa: CASSAGQRVAYEQYF

d_gene: TRBD2
j_gene: TRBJ2-1
v_gene: TRBV5-1
abundance: few
CDR3nt: TGCGCCAGCAGCTTGGGCCTTAGACTAGCGGGGGCCGCCACCTCCTACAATGAGCAGTTCTTC
CDR3aa: CASSLGLRLAGAATSYNEQFF

d_gene: TRBD1
j_gene: TRBJ2-6
v_gene: TRBV4-3
abundance: .
CDR3nt: TGCGCCAGCAGCCGCGGACAGGGCGCCAACGTCCTGACTTTC
CDR3aa: CASSRGQGANVLTF

d_gene: .
j_gene: TRBJ2-7
v_gene: TRBV5-4
abundance: .
CDR3nt: TGTGCCAGCAGCTTGACAGACTCCTACGAGCAGTACTTC
CDR3aa: CASSLTDSYEQYF

d_gene: .
j_gene: TRBJ2-3
v_gene: TRBV7-3
abundance: once
CDR3nt: TGTGCCAGCAGCCTTGACAGGACTAGCACAGATACGCAGTATTTT
CDR3aa: CASSLDRTSTDTQYF

d_gene: TRBD2
j_gene: TRBJ2-7
v_gene: TRBV19
abundance: .
CDR3nt: TGTGCCAGTAGTGCGTCGGGGGGGCCGAACGAGCAGTACTTC
CDR3aa: CASSASGGPNEQYF

d_gene: TRBD1
j_gene: TRBJ1-2
v_gene: TRBV7-2
abundance: .
CDR3nt: TGTGCCAGCAGCTCGCCGACAGGGGATGGCTACACCTTC
CDR3aa: CASSSPTGDGYTF

d_gene: .
j_gene: TRBJ1-1
v_gene: TRBV5-1
abundance: .
CDR3nt: TGCGCCAGCAGCTGGGGACTGATGAACACTGAAGCTTTCTTT
CDR3aa: CASSWGLMNTEAFF

d_gene: TRBD1
j_gene: TRBJ2-5
v_gene: TRBV4-3
abundance: .
CDR3nt: TGCGCCAGCAGCCGAGACAGGGGGAAAGAGACCCAGTACTTC
CDR3aa: CASSRDRGKETQYF

d_gene: .
j_gene: TRBJ2-7
v_gene: TRBV29-1
abundance: .
CDR3nt: TGCAGCGTGACGGACGGGACCTACGAGCAGTACTTC
CDR3aa: CSVTDGTYEQYF

d_gene: TRBD1
j_gene: TRBJ2-7
v_gene: TRBV3-1/TRBV3-2
abundance: .
CDR3nt: TGTGCCAGCAGCCAGGGGACAGGGACCTACGAGCAGTACTTC
CDR3aa: CASSQGTGTYEQYF

d_gene: .
j_gene: TRBJ1-6
v_gene: TRBV10-1
abundance: .
CDR3nt: TGCGCCAGGGTCCGGGACCCCCGGCGGGATATGAATTCACCCCTCCACTTT
CDR3aa: CARVRDPRRDMNSPLHF

d_gene: TRBD2
j_gene: TRBJ2-5
v_gene: TRBV6-2/TRBV6-3
abundance: .
CDR3nt: TGTGCCAGCAGTCATCCGGGACTAGCGGTTAACTTC
CDR3aa: CASSHPGLAVNF

d_gene: TRBD1
j_gene: TRBJ2-7
v_gene: TRBV5-4
abundance: .
CDR3nt: TGTGCCAGCAGCTTGGAATCAGGGGGCGAGCAGTACTTC
CDR3aa: CASSLESGGEQYF

d_gene: TRBD1
j_gene: TRBJ1-5
v_gene: TRBV9
abundance: .
CDR3nt: TGTGCCAGCAGCGTTGGGGGCGGGACAGGGGGCGATCAGCCCCAGCATTTT
CDR3aa: CASSVGGGTGGDQPQHF

d_gene: .
j_gene: TRBJ1-6
v_gene: TRBV25-1
abundance: .
CDR3nt: TGTGCCAGCCAGTCGGCGGTATATAATTCACCCCTCCACTTT
CDR3aa: CASQSAVYNSPLHF

d_gene: .
j_gene: TRBJ1-5
v_gene: TRBV4-3
abundance: many
CDR3nt: TGCGCCAGCAGCCAAGAATCGGCAGGGAATCAGCCCCAGCATTTT
CDR3aa: CASSQESAGNQPQHF

d_gene: TRBD1
j_gene: TRBJ1-1
v_gene: TRBV7-9
abundance: .
CDR3nt: TGTGCCAGCAGCAACGGACAGGGGGCAGTGGCTGAAGCTTTCTTT
CDR3aa: CASSNGQGAVAEAFF

d_gene: .
j_gene: TRBJ2-7
v_gene: TRBV9
abundance: .
CDR3nt: TGTGCCAGCAGCGTAGAAGGGGATAACGAGCAGTACTTC
CDR3aa: CASSVEGDNEQYF

d_gene: TRBD2
j_gene: TRBJ2-3
v_gene: TRBV5-1
abundance: .
CDR3nt: TGCGCCAGCAGCTTGCGAAGCGGGGGGGCCCGCACAGATACGCAGTATTTT
CDR3aa: CASSLRSGGARTDTQYF

d_gene: TRBD2
j_gene: TRBJ2-2
v_gene: TRBV4-1
abundance: .
CDR3nt: TGCGCCAGCAGCCAAGATAAGGGTTCCAGCGGGGGGAACACCGGGGAGCTGTTTTTT
CDR3aa: CASSQDKGSSGGNTGELFF

d_gene: TRBD1
j_gene: TRBJ1-5
v_gene: TRBV2
abundance: .
CDR3nt: TGTGCCAGCAGTGGACAGGGAGTCAGCAATCAGCCCCAGCATTTT
CDR3aa: CASSGQGVSNQPQHF

d_gene: .
j_gene: TRBJ1-3
v_gene: TRBV7-7
abundance: .
CDR3nt: TGTGCTAGCAGCTTAGGGTCAGGGACTGGAAACACCATATATTTT
CDR3aa: CASSLGSGTGNTIYF

d_gene: .
j_gene: TRBJ1-5
v_gene: TRBV4-2
abundance: .
CDR3nt: TGTGCCAGCAGCCCCGGGGGACAGCCCCAGCATTTT
CDR3aa: CASSPGGQPQHF

d_gene: .
j_gene: TRBJ2-7
v_gene: TRBV11-1
abundance: .
CDR3nt: TGTGCCAGCAGCCCTGATGGGAGCTACGAGCAGTACTTC
CDR3aa: CASSPDGSYEQYF

d_gene: .
j_gene: TRBJ1-2
v_gene: TRBV6-2/TRBV6-3
abundance: few
CDR3nt: TGTGCCAGCAGCCAACTGGACAGTCCTAACTATGGCTACACCTTC
CDR3aa: CASSQLDSPNYGYTF

d_gene: .
j_gene: TRBJ2-2
v_gene: TRBV6-2/TRBV6-3
abundance: .
CDR3nt: TGTGCCAGCAGTTACGGGTTGGTAGCCACGAACACCGGGGAGCTGTTTTTT
CDR3aa: CASSYGLVATNTGELFF

d_gene: .
j_gene: TRBJ1-2
v_gene: TRBV5-4
abundance: .
CDR3nt: TGTGCCAGCAGCTTGGAGTGGCTGCCCGGCGGATACACCTTC
CDR3aa: CASSLEWLPGGYTF

d_gene: .
j_gene: TRBJ1-1
v_gene: TRBV5-4
abundance: .
CDR3nt: TGTGCCAGCAGCCCCACCGCCGGGAACACTGAAGCTTTCTTT
CDR3aa: CASSPTAGNTEAFF

d_gene: TRBD1
j_gene: TRBJ2-3
v_gene: TRBV5-5
abundance: .
CDR3nt: TGTGCCAGCAGCCCCGGACAGGGGGCCAGCACAGATACGCAGTATTTT
CDR3aa: CASSPGQGASTDTQYF

d_gene: .
j_gene: TRBJ2-2
v_gene: TRBV7-3
abundance: once
CDR3nt: TGTGCCAGCAGCTTTGACTCCAGGGCACCCGGGGAGCTGTTTTTT
CDR3aa: CASSFDSRAPGELFF

d_gene: TRBD2
j_gene: TRBJ2-7
v_gene: TRBV7-2
abundance: .
CDR3nt: TGTGCCAGCAGCCCACCGACTAGCGGGAAACCCCCTGGGGAGCAGTACTTC
CDR3aa: CASSPPTSGKPPGEQYF

d_gene: .
j_gene: TRBJ1-1
v_gene: TRBV27
abundance: .
CDR3nt: TGTGCCAGCAACCATCCGGCACGGGGGGGCAACACTGAAGCTTTCTTT
CDR3aa: CASNHPARGGNTEAFF

d_gene: .
j_gene: TRBJ2-7
v_gene: TRBV28
abundance: many
CDR3nt: TGTGCCAGCAGTTGGGCCGGGCGGGATATCAACGAGCAGTACTTC
CDR3aa: CASSWAGRDINEQYF

d_gene: TRBD2
j_gene: TRBJ2-1
v_gene: TRBV4-3
abundance: once
CDR3nt: TGCGCCAGCAGCCAAGAAGGGACTAGCCCCCATGAGCAGTTCTTC
CDR3aa: CASSQEGTSPHEQFF

d_gene: .
j_gene: TRBJ2-1
v_gene: TRBV16
abundance: few
CDR3nt: TGTGCCAGCAGCCAATCGTCGGCGGCTTATTACAATGAGCAGTTCTTC
CDR3aa: CASSQSSAAYYNEQFF

d_gene: .
j_gene: TRBJ1-2
v_gene: TRBV14
abundance: many
CDR3nt: TGTGCCAGCAGCCAAGATACCGGGACTCGGGGCTACACCTTC
CDR3aa: CASSQDTGTRGYTF

d_gene: .
j_gene: TRBJ1-4
v_gene: TRBV9
abundance: .
CDR3nt: TGTGCCAGCAGCCCACAGACAGTTCCCGAAAAACTGTTTTTT
CDR3aa: CASSPQTVPEKLFF

d_gene: .
j_gene: TRBJ2-2
v_gene: TRBV27
abundance: .
CDR3nt: TGTGCCAGCAGTTCGGACAAACCCCCGAACACCGGGGAGCTGTTTTTT
CDR3aa: CASSSDKPPNTGELFF